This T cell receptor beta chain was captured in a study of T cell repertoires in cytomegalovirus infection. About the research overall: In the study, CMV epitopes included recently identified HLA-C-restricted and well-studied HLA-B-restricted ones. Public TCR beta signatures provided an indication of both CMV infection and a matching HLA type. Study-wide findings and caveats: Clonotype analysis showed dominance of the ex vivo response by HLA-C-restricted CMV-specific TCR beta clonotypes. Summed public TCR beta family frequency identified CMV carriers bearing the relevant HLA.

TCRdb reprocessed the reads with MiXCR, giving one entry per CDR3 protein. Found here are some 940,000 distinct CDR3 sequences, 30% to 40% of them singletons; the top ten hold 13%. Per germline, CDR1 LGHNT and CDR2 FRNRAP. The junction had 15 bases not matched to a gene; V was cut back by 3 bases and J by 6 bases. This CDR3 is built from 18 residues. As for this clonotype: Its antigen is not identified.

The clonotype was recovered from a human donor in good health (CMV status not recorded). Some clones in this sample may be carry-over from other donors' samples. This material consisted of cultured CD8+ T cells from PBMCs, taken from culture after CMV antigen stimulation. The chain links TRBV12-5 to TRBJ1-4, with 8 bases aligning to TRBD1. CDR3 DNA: TGTGCTAGTGGTTTCACCTCCGGGACAGGCCTCCGGGATGAAAAACTGTTTTTT. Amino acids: CASGFTSGTGLRDEKLFF.